These 6 T cell receptor beta chains were sequenced from one sample in a study of radiotherapy plus CTLA-4 blockade in lung cancer. Sequencing was performed with immunoSEQ multiplex PCR; in TCRdb, only in-frame clones are kept and a portion is missing. The sample gives about 48,000 clones, 75% to 85% of which show up once; approximately 3.5% is in the top ten. The sample in question was peripheral blood, obtained from a patient treated with radiotherapy plus ipilimumab. All receptors come from a human donor with non-small cell lung cancer who had stable disease on radiotherapy plus ipilimumab.

In this sample, this clone turned up a few times. V and J are TRBV5-1 and TRBJ1-2, with a tentative D call TRBD1 (6 bases). V was clipped by 1 base and J by 8 bases, with 15 bases between them. From germline, CDR1 is SGHRS and CDR2 YFSETQ. CDR3 length: 14 amino acids. CDR3 sequence: CASSLWGTRDGYTF. The DNA of the CDR3 is TGCGCCAGCAGCTTGTGGGGGACAAGAGACGGCTACACCTTC.

The chain uses TRBV6-5 and TRBJ2-3; no firm D call. This CDR3 region has 14 residues. Germline V lookup: CDR1 MNHEY, CDR2 SVGAGI. V dropped 2 bases and J dropped 6 bases, with 12 bases sitting between them. CDR3 nucleotide sequence: TGTGCCAGCAGTTACACCTACCTGTGGGATACGCAGTATTTT. Translating it yields CASSYTYLWDTQYF.

The rearrangement links TRBV7-2 to TRBJ2-7; 9 positions agree with TRBD2. V lost 1 base, J lost 4 bases, and 8 bases stayed unmatched. The CDR3 consists of 16 residues. CDR1 and CDR2 (germline): SGHTA, FQGNSA. Here the CDR3 DNA reads TGTGCCAGCAGCTTAGAGCTAGCGGGGCTTGTTTACGAGCAGTACTTC. Amino acid sequence: CASSLELAGLVYEQYF.

The chain is built from TRBV9 and TRBJ2-3; maybe TRBD1 (5 bases). Germline CDR1 and CDR2: SGDLS and YYNGEE. The CDR3 contains 14 residues. V shed 4 bases and J shed 2 bases, with 11 bases lying between them. The CDR3 sequence is CASSPQAYTDTQYF. The CDR3 nucleotides are TGTGCCAGCAGCCCACAGGCATACACAGATACGCAGTATTTT.

The count of this clone is one. This chain links TRBV27 with TRBJ1-5, with D unresolved. The CDR3 totals 13 residues. Germline V gene data show CDR1 as MNHEY and CDR2 as SMNVEV (reference sequence). Between the trimmed V and J ends, which lost 2 bases and 4 bases, there was a span of 6 bases. CDR3 nucleotide sequence: TGTGCCAGCAGTTTAGATCAGAATCAGCCCCAGCATTTT. Translation gives CASSLDQNQPQHF.

This clone has a handful of counts. The chain links TRBV25-1 to TRBJ2-5, with 8 bases fitting TRBD2. This CDR3 has 14 residues. Germline V gene lookup returns CDR1 MGHDK and CDR2 SYGVNS. Losses at the gene ends were 11 bases for V and 0 bases for J; bases not matched to a gene: 8. The CDR3 reads CADTPAGDQETQYF. For the CDR3, the DNA is TGTGCCGACACCCCAGCGGGGGACCAAGAGACCCAGTACTTC.